By proportion, the clone carrying this TCR beta chain is medium-sized. The antigen is unknown. Expansion lasted 3 days, with either anti-CD3 antibody OKT3 or CD3/CD28 beads. Culture medium contained IL-2 at about 94 IU/ml and IL-7 at 4 to 5.5 ng/ml. This record comes from a study of beta chain bispecific antibodies for T cell cancers. Study information: Surviving healthy donor T cells from leukemia-line and bispecific antibody cocultures were TRBV-sequenced for family depletion. The leukemia lines expressed TRBV12-3 (Jurkat) and TRBV5-5 (HPB-ALL).

Trimming stripped 6 bases from V and 4 bases from J, with 7 bases between. This CDR3 spans 12 amino acids. Germline V gene sequence: CDR1 SGHTA, CDR2 FQGNSA. TCRdb passed the 5' RACE reads through MiXCR, listing each CDR3 protein once. This table holds tens of thousands of distinct CDR3 sequences, about 2.7% found once. Study-level results: TRBV5-6, highly similar to TRBV5-5, is cross-recognized by anti-TRBV5-5 antibody. The leukemia cells, rather than normal T cells, gave most of the targeted TRBV signal.

The chain uses TRBV7-2 and TRBJ1-3, with unresolved D. The specimen sequenced was healthy donor T cells cultured with leukemia cells. This TCR derives from a human donor in good health. Some clones in this sample may be carry-over from other donors' samples. The CDR3 loop reads CASSPWGNTIYF. The CDR3 DNA is TGTGCCAGCAGTCCGTGGGGAAACACCATATATTTT. Full variable domain (missing parts from reference TRBV7-2 and TRBJ1-3): GAGVSQSPSNKVTEKGKDVELRCDPISGHTALYWYRQSLGQGLEFLIYFQGNSAPDKSGLPSDRFSAERTGGSVSTLTIQRTQQEDSAVYLCASSPWGNTIYFGEGSWLTVV.